The clone carrying this T cell receptor (beta chain) was detected only a few times. The antigen is undetermined. The CDR3 contains 15 residues. Germline-derived CDR1 and CDR2 are MDHEN and SYDVKM. Trimming cost V 6 bases and J 10 bases; bases outside gene matches: 7. This sample was included in a study of T cells after posttransplantation cyclophosphamide. Sequencing was performed with immunoSEQ multiplex PCR; in TCRdb, only in-frame clones are kept and a portion is missing. The repertoire has 35,000 to 45,000 clones, none seen only once; the ten largest take 2% to 3%. Study-wide results and limits: Recipient CMV seropositivity and CMV reactivation strongly tracked TRB clonality.

This related bone marrow graft donor gave peripheral blood on the day of marrow donation. This receptor was identified in a man aged 35-49 years in good health, CMV-negative, and a related stem cell transplant donor. Sequencing used PBMCs. The chain employs TRBV28 and TRBJ2-1; the match to TRBD2 covers 15 bases. The CDR3 DNA reads as TGTGCCAGCAGCCTAGGACTAGCGGGAGGGGGGGAGCAGTTCTTC. It codes for CASSLGLAGGGEQFF.